The rows below give T cell receptor beta chains drawn from one sample of a study of blood T cell repertoires in COVID-19. The assay was immunoSEQ multiplex PCR, and TCRdb's table has in-frame clones only and misses some. The sample holds fewer than 300,000 clones; 88% are singletons and the top ten take 0.9% to 1%. Specimen: peripheral blood. All receptors come from a woman between 40 and 50 years old who had recovered from COVID-19. Each CDR3 is given with its conserved first and last residue. A D gene is named only where the DNA matches it firmly. Only part of the rows carry a size: once, few, many, or a class if the clone is expanded.

v_gene: TRBV12-3/TRBV12-4; d_gene: .; abundance: .; CDR3aa: CATGGWVDTEAFF
v_gene: TRBV10-1; d_gene: TRBD1; abundance: .; CDR3aa: CASSPDRAYGYTF
v_gene: TRBV9; d_gene: .; abundance: .; CDR3aa: CASSALGGAEAFF
v_gene: TRBV5-1; d_gene: .; abundance: .; CDR3aa: CASSLLWAADSPLHF
v_gene: TRBV13; d_gene: .; abundance: few; CDR3aa: CASSLVHGPEAFF
v_gene: TRBV7-3; d_gene: .; abundance: .; CDR3aa: CASSLTPGETQYF
v_gene: TRBV4-3; d_gene: .; abundance: .; CDR3aa: CASSQALTSRLDIQYF
v_gene: TRBV6-5; d_gene: .; abundance: .; CDR3aa: CASRTGTVGYEQYF
v_gene: TRBV5-1; d_gene: TRBD2; abundance: .; CDR3aa: CASSPGGPALGETQYF
v_gene: TRBV27; d_gene: TRBD1; abundance: .; CDR3aa: CASTPGQGGQPQHF
v_gene: TRBV12-3/TRBV12-4; d_gene: .; abundance: once; CDR3aa: CASSFVPPVCAFF
v_gene: TRBV5-1; d_gene: TRBD1; abundance: .; CDR3aa: CASSPGQPTYEQYF
v_gene: TRBV19; d_gene: .; abundance: .; CDR3aa: CASSTTENEKLFF
v_gene: TRBV20-1; d_gene: .; abundance: .; CDR3aa: CSASRVQGEKLFF
v_gene: TRBV7-2; d_gene: .; abundance: .; CDR3aa: CASSPGELRTGELFF
v_gene: TRBV7-2; d_gene: TRBD2; abundance: .; CDR3aa: CASSSLTSGRNGAGELFF
v_gene: TRBV6-2/TRBV6-3; d_gene: .; abundance: .; CDR3aa: CASSLAGGGPYSNQPQHF
v_gene: TRBV4-3; d_gene: TRBD2; abundance: .; CDR3aa: CASSQAGGKDTQYF
v_gene: TRBV5-1; d_gene: .; abundance: .; CDR3aa: CASSLAVGAYEQYF
v_gene: TRBV7-9; d_gene: TRBD2; abundance: once; CDR3aa: CASSPLASGRAGELFF
v_gene: TRBV7-9; d_gene: TRBD1; abundance: .; CDR3aa: CASGTGLGQPQHF
v_gene: TRBV30; d_gene: .; abundance: .; CDR3aa: CAWRAGLRNTEAFF
v_gene: TRBV7-6; d_gene: .; abundance: .; CDR3aa: CASSFGGPNEQFF
v_gene: TRBV30; d_gene: TRBD1; abundance: .; CDR3aa: CAWSGQGGGYGYTF
v_gene: TRBV19; d_gene: .; abundance: .; CDR3aa: CASSMGAGWPRGSYGYTF
v_gene: TRBV20-1; d_gene: .; abundance: .; CDR3aa: CSAYRTEAFF
v_gene: TRBV7-8; d_gene: TRBD2; abundance: .; CDR3aa: CASSLAVGWFF
v_gene: TRBV9; d_gene: .; abundance: .; CDR3aa: CASSPSAGTYQETQYF
v_gene: TRBV18; d_gene: .; abundance: .; CDR3aa: CASSSESSPLHF
v_gene: TRBV7-8; d_gene: .; abundance: .; CDR3aa: CASSSTTGLYEQFF
v_gene: TRBV6-6; d_gene: .; abundance: .; CDR3aa: CASIHGGVGMNTEAFF
v_gene: TRBV7-2; d_gene: .; abundance: .; CDR3aa: CASSLGGGGSETQYF
v_gene: TRBV19; d_gene: TRBD2; abundance: .; CDR3aa: CASSPSAPRGVQFF
v_gene: TRBV29-1; d_gene: .; abundance: .; CDR3aa: CSVVRAGGELFF
v_gene: TRBV18; d_gene: TRBD2; abundance: .; CDR3aa: CASSPLAGGPSDTQYF
v_gene: TRBV7-3; d_gene: TRBD1; abundance: .; CDR3aa: CASSPQGGRFVNYGYTF
v_gene: TRBV5-6; d_gene: .; abundance: few; CDR3aa: CASSLSAGSSLHF
v_gene: TRBV27; d_gene: .; abundance: .; CDR3aa: CASSSFYPEKLFF
v_gene: TRBV29-1; d_gene: .; abundance: .; CDR3aa: CSFLPRGGGTDTQYF
v_gene: TRBV24-1; d_gene: TRBD2; abundance: .; CDR3aa: CATSLAGVGSYNEQFF
v_gene: TRBV9; d_gene: .; abundance: .; CDR3aa: CASSVGGRSGTDTQYF
v_gene: TRBV6-5; d_gene: TRBD1; abundance: .; CDR3aa: CASSGQGGNGYTF
v_gene: TRBV30; d_gene: .; abundance: .; CDR3aa: CASDRGGSNYGYTF
v_gene: TRBV5-4; d_gene: TRBD2; abundance: .; CDR3aa: CASSLPSGSYEQYF
v_gene: TRBV5-1; d_gene: .; abundance: .; CDR3aa: CASNRGAGGGTEAFF
v_gene: TRBV3-1/TRBV3-2; d_gene: TRBD2; abundance: .; CDR3aa: CASSRRAGGPETSTDTQYF
v_gene: TRBV27; d_gene: .; abundance: once; CDR3aa: CASSLSPSNTGELFF
v_gene: TRBV30; d_gene: .; abundance: .; CDR3aa: CAWSVGGAVDTQYF
v_gene: TRBV14; d_gene: .; abundance: once; CDR3aa: CASSQEVGDTQYF
v_gene: TRBV7-2; d_gene: .; abundance: .; CDR3aa: CASSPMVAAPYEQYF
v_gene: TRBV18; d_gene: TRBD2; abundance: .; CDR3aa: CASSRLAQETQYF
v_gene: TRBV3-1/TRBV3-2; d_gene: .; abundance: few; CDR3aa: CASNTGQGGYGYTF
v_gene: TRBV3-1/TRBV3-2; d_gene: TRBD2; abundance: .; CDR3aa: CASTSAQAGGRYEQYF
v_gene: TRBV19; d_gene: .; abundance: .; CDR3aa: CASRGLLRRDEQFF
v_gene: TRBV10-3; d_gene: TRBD2; abundance: .; CDR3aa: CAITGGDSPYEQYF
v_gene: TRBV7-2; d_gene: TRBD2; abundance: .; CDR3aa: CASSLSGREVDTQYF
v_gene: TRBV6-2/TRBV6-3; d_gene: TRBD1; abundance: .; CDR3aa: CASSPSRTGRTEAFF